This TCR beta chain was recovered during a study of blood T cell repertoires in COVID-19. Turning to the study itself: Both acute and convalescent COVID-19 samples were obtained from the United States, Italy and Spain. Sources were T cells, B-cell-depleted T cells, or PBMCs; the material itself was cDNA or gDNA.

The authors' processing: Counts of nucleated cells, estimated from reference gene primer amplification, were obtained. Clones were read by immunoSEQ multiplex PCR, and TCRdb kept only the in-frame ones, dropping some. V, J and clone size were drawn from that table, and D and trimming were deduced from the DNA. The sample lists around 160,000 clones; around 84% were seen once. Per the germline V gene, CDR1 is LNHNV and CDR2 is YYDKDF (reference sequence). V was clipped by 1 base and J by 0 bases, with 10 bases between them. The CDR3 covers 16 residues. This clone was observed a single time. The chain couples TRBV15 to TRBJ2-1, with no clear D. The sample was peripheral blood. The receptor was derived from a man between 60 and 75 years old with active or convalescent COVID-19. CDR3: CATSRGGRSSYNEQFF. For the CDR3, the DNA is TGTGCCACCAGCAGAGGCGGAAGGAGCTCCTACAATGAGCAGTTCTTC.